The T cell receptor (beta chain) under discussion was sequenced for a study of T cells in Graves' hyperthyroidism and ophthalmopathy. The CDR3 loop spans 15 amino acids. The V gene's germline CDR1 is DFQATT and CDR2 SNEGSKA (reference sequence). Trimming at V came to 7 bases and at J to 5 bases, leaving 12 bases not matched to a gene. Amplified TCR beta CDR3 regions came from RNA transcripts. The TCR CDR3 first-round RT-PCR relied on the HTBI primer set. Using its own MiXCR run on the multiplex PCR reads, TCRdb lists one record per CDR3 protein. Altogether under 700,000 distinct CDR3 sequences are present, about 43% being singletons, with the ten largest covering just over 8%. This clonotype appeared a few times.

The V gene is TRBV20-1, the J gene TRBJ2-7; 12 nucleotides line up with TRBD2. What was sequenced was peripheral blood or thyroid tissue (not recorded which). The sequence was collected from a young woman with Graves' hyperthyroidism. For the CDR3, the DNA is TGCAGTGTTTCGAAGACTAGCGGGAGTTCGGACGAGCAGTACTTC. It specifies CSVSKTSGSSDEQYF.